One TCR beta chain is described in this entry. Its antigen remains unknown. The germline V gene encodes CDR1 SGHDT and CDR2 YYEEEE. The CDR3 runs 15 residues. V shed 1 base and J 7 bases; nucleotides not matched to a gene: 2. Only in-frame clones appear in the TCRdb table, and some are missing; sequencing was by immunoSEQ multiplex PCR. The sample holds around 2.5 million clones, roughly 93% seen once. This entry belongs to a study of shared clonotypes between healthy human individuals. Study results and limitations: Generation probabilities were higher for clonotypes shared across all four sorted-subset donors than for unshared ones. Naive subsets tended to show greater estimated richness than memory subsets.

The TCR originated in a man between 18 and 35 years old in good health. Some clones in this sample may be carry-over from other donors' samples. The sample comprised naive CD4+ T cells from PBMCs. Subset described: CD45RA+ positively selected. The J gene is TRBJ1-4, the V gene TRBV5-6; 12 bases are shared with TRBD1. The CDR3 region is CASSLRGQGAEKLFF. The CDR3 nucleotides are TGTGCCAGCAGCTTGAGGGGACAGGGGGCTGAAAAACTGTTTTTT.